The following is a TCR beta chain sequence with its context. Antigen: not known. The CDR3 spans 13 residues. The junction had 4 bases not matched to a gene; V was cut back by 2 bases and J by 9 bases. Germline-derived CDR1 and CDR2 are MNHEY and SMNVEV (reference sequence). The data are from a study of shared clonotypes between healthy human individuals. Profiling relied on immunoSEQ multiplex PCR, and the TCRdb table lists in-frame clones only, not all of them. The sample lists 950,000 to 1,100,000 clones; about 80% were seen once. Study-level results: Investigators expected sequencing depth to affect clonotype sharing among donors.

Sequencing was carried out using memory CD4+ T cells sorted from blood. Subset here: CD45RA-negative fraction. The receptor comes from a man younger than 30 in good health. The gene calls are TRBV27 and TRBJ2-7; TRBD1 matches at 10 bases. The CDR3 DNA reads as TGTGCCAGCAGTTTAGTAGGGACAGGGGCGCAGTACTTC. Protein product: CASSLVGTGAQYF.